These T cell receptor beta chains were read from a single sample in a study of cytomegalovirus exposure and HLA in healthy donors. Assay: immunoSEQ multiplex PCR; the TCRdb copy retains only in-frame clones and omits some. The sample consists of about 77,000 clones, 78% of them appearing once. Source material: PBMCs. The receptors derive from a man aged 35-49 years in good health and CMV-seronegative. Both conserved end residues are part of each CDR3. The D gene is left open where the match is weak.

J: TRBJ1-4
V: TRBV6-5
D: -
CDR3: CASSYSFRGGEKLFF

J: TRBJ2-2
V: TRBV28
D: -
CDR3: CASSIGQNTGELFF

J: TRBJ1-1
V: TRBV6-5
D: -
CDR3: CASSYSQGYNTEAFF

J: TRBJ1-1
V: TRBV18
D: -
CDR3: CASHLSRATEAFF

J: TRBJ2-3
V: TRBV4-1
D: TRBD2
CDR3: CASSQDGGGPDTQYF

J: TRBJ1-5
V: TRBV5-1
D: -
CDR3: CASSLYPDGSGNQPQHF

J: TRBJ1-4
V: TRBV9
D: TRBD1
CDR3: CASSVRQGAGEKLFF

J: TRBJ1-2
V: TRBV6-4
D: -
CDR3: CASSDGSGYTF

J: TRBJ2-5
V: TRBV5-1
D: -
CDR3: CASSPQPTGKETQYF

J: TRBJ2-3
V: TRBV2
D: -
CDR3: CATNRQATDTQYF

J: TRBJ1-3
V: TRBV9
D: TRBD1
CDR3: CASGRNAGGQRAIYF

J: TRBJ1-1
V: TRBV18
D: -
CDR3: CASSPLGEGDTEAFF

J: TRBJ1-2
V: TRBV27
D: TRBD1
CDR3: CASRPGQGMGGYTF

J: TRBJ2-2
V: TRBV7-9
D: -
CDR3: CASSGQLNTGELFF

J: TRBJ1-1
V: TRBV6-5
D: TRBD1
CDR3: CASSYGQGGEAFF

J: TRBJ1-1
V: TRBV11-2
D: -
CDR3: CASSSRGIEAFF

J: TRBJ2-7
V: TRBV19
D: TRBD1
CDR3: CASSKPGQGRNEQYF

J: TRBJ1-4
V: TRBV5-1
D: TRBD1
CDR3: CASSVGQGINEKLFF

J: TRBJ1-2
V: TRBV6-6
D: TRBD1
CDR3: CASSALTGDF

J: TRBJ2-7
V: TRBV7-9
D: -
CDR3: CSSSLVGQAEQYF

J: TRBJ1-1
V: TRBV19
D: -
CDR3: CASRDRQVSEAFF

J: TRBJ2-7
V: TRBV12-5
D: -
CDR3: CASGLVGVSYEQYF

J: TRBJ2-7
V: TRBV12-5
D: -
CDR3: CASGLEAWDEQYF

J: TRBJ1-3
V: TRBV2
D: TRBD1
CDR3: CASLTGAGTIYF

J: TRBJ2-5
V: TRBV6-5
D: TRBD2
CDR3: CASRASGGQETQYF

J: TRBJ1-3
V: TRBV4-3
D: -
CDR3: CASSQDGHSGNTIYF

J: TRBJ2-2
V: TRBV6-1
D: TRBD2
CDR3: CASSEAAGDTGELFF

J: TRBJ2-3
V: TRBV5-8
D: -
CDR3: CASSLGPGDTDTQYF

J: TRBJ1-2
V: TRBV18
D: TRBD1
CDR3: CASSPNQGTAYGYTF

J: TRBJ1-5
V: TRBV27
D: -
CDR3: CASSSAAGETDQPQHF

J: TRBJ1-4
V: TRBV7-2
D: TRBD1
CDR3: CASRFTGGAGNEKLFF

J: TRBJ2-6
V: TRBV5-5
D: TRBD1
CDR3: CASSYLGTGSSGANVLTF

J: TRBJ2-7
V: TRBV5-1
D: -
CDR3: CASSLSPPRDEQYF

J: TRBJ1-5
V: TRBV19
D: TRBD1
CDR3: CASSPGDRVFSQPQHF

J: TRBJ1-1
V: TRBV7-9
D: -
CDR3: CASSLDTNTEAFF

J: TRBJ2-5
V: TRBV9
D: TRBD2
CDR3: CASSAPGLAETQYF

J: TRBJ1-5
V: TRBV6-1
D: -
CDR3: CASSASAWRGDQPQHF

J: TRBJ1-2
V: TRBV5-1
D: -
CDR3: CASSLGQDSSGYTF

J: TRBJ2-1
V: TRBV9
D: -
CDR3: CASSPGQSISYNEQFF

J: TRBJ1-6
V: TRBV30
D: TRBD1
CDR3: CAWCDRGHNSPLHF

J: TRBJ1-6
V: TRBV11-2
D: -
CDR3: CASRHLGGRPKGYNSPLHF

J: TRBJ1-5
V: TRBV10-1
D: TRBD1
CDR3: CASILTGENQPQHF

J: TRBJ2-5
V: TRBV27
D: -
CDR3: CASRFLGGGETQYF

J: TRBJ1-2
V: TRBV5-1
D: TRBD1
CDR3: CASSLGQGSGYTF

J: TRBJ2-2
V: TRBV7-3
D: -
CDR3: CASSLTERRVDTGELFF

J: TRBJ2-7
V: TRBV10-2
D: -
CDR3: CASSERESYEQYF

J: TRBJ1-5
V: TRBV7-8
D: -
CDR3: CASSSRRGLGNQPQHF

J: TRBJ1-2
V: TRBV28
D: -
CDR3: CASSPRGFGYTF

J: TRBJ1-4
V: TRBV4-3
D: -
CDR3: CASSVNSYRNEKLFF

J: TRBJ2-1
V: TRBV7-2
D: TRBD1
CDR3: CASRGEGQGKSEQFF

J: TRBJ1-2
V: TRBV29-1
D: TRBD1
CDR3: CSGRDRDWGGYTF

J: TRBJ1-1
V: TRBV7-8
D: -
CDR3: CASSGGGGEAFF

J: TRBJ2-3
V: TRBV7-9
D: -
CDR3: CASSDPEGDSTDTQYF

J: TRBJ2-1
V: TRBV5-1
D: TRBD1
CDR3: CASSFGTGGSEQFF

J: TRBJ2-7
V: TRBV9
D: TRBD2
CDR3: CASSTGLAVSSYEQYF

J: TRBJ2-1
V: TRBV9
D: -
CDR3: CASSVDYSSYNEQFF

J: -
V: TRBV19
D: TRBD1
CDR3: CASSAGTGGYEQYF